Below, one T cell receptor beta chain is given with its context. Its matching antigen is unknown. Those who donated were healthy HIV-negative adults, with no recent acute infections or vaccinations reported. This specimen belongs to a study of shared clonotypes between healthy human individuals. The J segment lost 3 bases and the V segment lost 5 bases, leaving 6 bases of the junction unmatched. The length of the CDR3 is 16 residues. Germline lookup yields CDR1 MNHEY and CDR2 SMNVEV (reference sequence). Overall study findings and caveats: The represented genetic and exposure-history diversity was limited by the small number of donors.

Using immunoSEQ multiplex PCR, the repertoire was profiled, and TCRdb retains in-frame clones only, with some absent. The profile shows roughly 2,500,000 clones, 90% to 95% of them singletons. Sequenced sample: naive CD4+ T cells from PBMCs. Subset indicated: CD45RA+ positively selected. The chain carries TRBV27 and TRBJ1-4, with 10 bases lining up with TRBD1. This TCR derives from a man between 18 and 35 years old in good health. Some clones in this sample may be carry-over from other donors' samples. This CDR3 is CASSPGQGRANEKLFF. CDR3 DNA sequence: TGTGCCAGCAGTCCGGGACAGGGGCGGGCTAATGAAAAACTGTTTTTT. The entire variable domain, with the rest obtained from reference TRBV27 and TRBJ1-4, is as follows: EAQVTQNPRYLITVTGKKLTVTCSQNMNHEYMSWYRQDPGLGLRQIYYSMNVEVTDKGDVPEGYKVSRKEKRNFPLILESPSPNQTSLYFCASSPGQGRANEKLFFGSGTQLSVL.